Below, one T cell receptor beta chain is given with its context. This PCR relied on a set of 60 Vbeta primers and 13 Jbeta primers. Profiling relied on immunoSEQ multiplex PCR, and the TCRdb table lists in-frame clones only, not all of them. The profile shows about 160,000 clones, about 80% of them singletons. The data belong to a study of cytomegalovirus exposure and HLA in healthy donors. The germline V gene encodes CDR1 SGDLS and CDR2 YYNGEE. This CDR3 region has 14 residues. Losses at the gene ends were 0 bases for V and 9 bases for J; bases not matched to a gene: 6. The chain uses TRBV9 and TRBJ2-1; the match to TRBD2 covers 7 bases. Material for sequencing was PBMCs. The receptor was isolated from a man between 35 and 55 years old in good health and CMV-seropositive. The CDR3 DNA follows: TGTGCCAGCAGCGTAGAGAGAGCGGGGAGTGAGCAGTTCTTC. Protein sequence: CASSVERAGSEQFF.